What follows are 12 T cell receptor beta chains derived from one specimen sequenced in a study of cytomegalovirus exposure and HLA in healthy donors (dated 2017 in TCRdb). Libraries were made using the immunoSEQ multiplex PCR assay. For the multiplex PCR, a mixture combining 60 forward primers for TCR Vbeta segments and 13 reverse primers for TCR Jbeta segments was used. The table was pulled from immuneACCESS by TCRdb, which kept in-frame rearrangements only. Such tables lose some clones; where checked, under half of the loss comes from unresolved V genes, and the rest has no known cause. The sample table records about 41,000 clones. In total, the top ten clones hold 6.2% of the sample. Sequencing input: PBMCs. Receptors were obtained from a man in his thirties or forties in good health and CMV-seronegative.

V is TRBV14 and J is TRBJ2-2; TRBD1 matches 7 bases. Per the germline V gene, CDR1 is SGHDN and CDR2 is FVKESK. The V gene end was trimmed by 1 base and the J gene end by 1 base; junction bases not matched to a gene: 18. The CDR3 spans 21 residues. CDR3 in DNA: TGTGCCAGCAGCCAAGTCGACAGGGTTTGGCGTGGGACCTTGAACACCGGGGAGCTGTTTTTT. This gives the protein CASSQVDRVWRGTLNTGELFF. Full variable domain (outside the CDR3, taken from reference TRBV14 and TRBJ2-2): EAGVTQFPSHSVIEKGQTVTLRCDPISGHDNLYWYRRVMGKEIKFLLHFVKESKQDESGMPNNRFLAERTGGTYSTLKVQPAELEDSGVYFCASSQVDRVWRGTLNTGELFFGEGSRLTVL.

The chain carries TRBV10-3 and TRBJ2-7, with 9 positions matching TRBD1. The J segment lost 7 bases and the V segment lost 3 bases, leaving 13 bases of the junction unmatched. Looked up from germline, CDR1 is ENHRY and CDR2 is SYGVKD. The CDR3 length is 16 residues. The CDR3 spells CAISETGTGSSREQYF. CDR3 bases: TGTGCCATCAGTGAAACCGGGACAGGGTCATCCCGTGAGCAGTACTTC.

The V and J genes are TRBV27 and TRBJ2-7, with TRBD2 as a possible D gene (7 bases). Per the germline V gene, CDR1 is MNHEY and CDR2 is SMNVEV (reference sequence). The CDR3 runs to 18 residues. The germline V and J ends were trimmed by 2 bases and 4 bases, with 24 bases remaining between them. The CDR3 here is CASSLPGLLGGRVYEQYF. DNA for the CDR3: TGTGCCAGCAGTTTACCGGGACTCCTAGGGGGGAGGGTTTACGAGCAGTACTTC.

This sequence joins TRBV4-1 and TRBJ2-2; a possible D gene is TRBD1 (6 bases). Germline CDR1 reads MGHRA; CDR2 reads YSYEKL. The ends were cut back, 1 base at V and 7 bases at J, with 13 bases in the middle. The length of the CDR3 is 15 residues. As DNA, the CDR3 is TGCGCCAGCAGCCAAGTCACAGGGCCGGGCGGGGAGCTGTTTTTT. It yields the protein CASSQVTGPGGELFF.

J is TRBJ2-5 and V is TRBV14; TRBD2 matches 9 bases. Trimming cost V 1 base and J 3 bases; bases outside gene matches: 3. Looked up from germline, CDR1 is SGHDN and CDR2 is FVKESK. The CDR3 spans 15 residues. For the CDR3, the DNA is TGTGCCAGCAGCCAAGTTGCGGGAGGGGAAGAGACCCAGTACTTC. Translated, it gives CASSQVAGGEETQYF.

The J gene is TRBJ2-1, the V gene TRBV27, with 11 bases that match TRBD2. V lost 6 bases to trimming and J lost 5 bases; unmatched junction nucleotides: 12. The CDR3 is made up of 17 amino acids. The germline V gene has CDR1 MNHEY and CDR2 SMNVEV (reference sequence). The CDR3 sequence: CASRHQLAGGPHNEQFF. In nucleotides, the CDR3 is TGTGCCAGCAGGCACCAATTAGCGGGAGGGCCGCACAATGAGCAGTTCTTC.

The chain is built from TRBV15 and TRBJ1-2, with 9 positions matching TRBD1. V dropped 5 bases and J dropped 0; count of bases not matched to a gene: 7. The CDR3 length is 16 residues. Germline-derived CDR1 and CDR2 are LNHNV and YYDKDF (reference sequence). The CDR3 loop reads CATSDARQGANYGYTF. The DNA for the CDR3 is TGTGCCACCAGCGACGCTCGACAGGGGGCTAACTATGGCTACACCTTC.

The genes are TRBV10-3 and TRBJ1-5; a weak D match, TRBD1 (6 bases). Germline V CDR1 and CDR2: ENHRY, SYGVKD. This CDR3 comprises 14 residues. Deletions cut 3 bases from V and 1 base from J, with 7 bases between. The CDR3 loop reads CAISDRGSNQPQHF. For the CDR3, the DNA is TGTGCCATCAGTGACAGGGGCAGCAATCAGCCCCAGCATTTT.

Of note for this clone: Other DNA sequences in this specimen translate into the identical CDR3. The chain is built from TRBV7-8 and TRBJ1-5, with D perhaps TRBD1 (5 bases). CDR3 length: 13 amino acids. Per the germline V gene, CDR1 is SGHVS and CDR2 is FQNEAQ. V lost 5 bases, J lost 7 bases, and 12 bases lay in between. In nucleotides, the CDR3 is TGTGCCAGCAGCCCATCGGGGGGACAGCCCCAGCATTTT. Its protein product is CASSPSGGQPQHF.

The rearrangement joins TRBV5-1 to TRBJ1-4, with D possibly matching TRBD1 (5 bases). The V gene's germline CDR1 is SGHRS and CDR2 YFSETQ. V lost 0 bases and J 0 bases, leaving 12 bases between the germline ends. The length of the CDR3 is 17 residues. CDR3 amino acids: CASSLELAGATNEKLFF. The DNA of the CDR3 is TGCGCCAGCAGCTTGGAACTAGCGGGGGCAACTAATGAAAAACTGTTTTTT.

The chain couples TRBV4-3 to TRBJ1-2; 7 bases are a match to TRBD1. Germline V CDR1 and CDR2: LGHNA, YSLEER. CDR3 length: 16 amino acids. With V trimmed by 0 bases and J by 0 bases, 4 bases remained unmatched. CDR3 sequence: CASSQDHDRANYGYTF. In DNA form, the CDR3 reads TGCGCCAGCAGCCAAGATCACGACAGGGCTAACTATGGCTACACCTTC.

The CDR3 coding sequence is TGCGCCAGCACAGACAGGGTCCGAGGGGACACTGAAGCTTTCTTT. It codes for CASTDRVRGDTEAFF. The chain has TRBV4-1 and TRBJ1-1, with 7 bases lining up with TRBD1. The CDR3 is 15 amino acids. The junction had 11 bases not matched to a gene; V was cut back by 7 bases and J by 3 bases. Per the germline V gene, CDR1 is MGHRA and CDR2 is YSYEKL.